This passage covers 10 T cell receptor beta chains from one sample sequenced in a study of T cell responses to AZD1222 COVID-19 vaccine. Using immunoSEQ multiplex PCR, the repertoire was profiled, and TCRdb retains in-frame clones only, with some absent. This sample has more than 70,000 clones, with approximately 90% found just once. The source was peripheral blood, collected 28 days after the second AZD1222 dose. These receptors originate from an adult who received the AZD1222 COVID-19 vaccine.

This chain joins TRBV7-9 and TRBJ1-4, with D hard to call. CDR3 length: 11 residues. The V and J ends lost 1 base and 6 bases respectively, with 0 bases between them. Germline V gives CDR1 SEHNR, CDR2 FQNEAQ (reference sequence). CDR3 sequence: CASSLDEKLFF. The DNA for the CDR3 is TGTGCCAGCAGCTTAGATGAAAAACTGTTTTTT. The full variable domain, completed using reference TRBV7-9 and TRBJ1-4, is DTGVSQNPRHKITKRGQNVTFRCDPISEHNRLYWYRQTLGQGPEFLTYFQNEAQLEKSRLLSDRFSAERPKGSFSTLEIQRTEQGDSAMYLCASSLDEKLFFGSGTQLSVL.

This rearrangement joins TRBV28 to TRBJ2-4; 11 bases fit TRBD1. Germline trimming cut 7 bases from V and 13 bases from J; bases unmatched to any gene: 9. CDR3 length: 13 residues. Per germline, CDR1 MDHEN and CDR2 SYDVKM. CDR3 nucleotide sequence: TGTGCCAGCAACGGACAGGGGGCCCCCAGCCAGTACTTC. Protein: CASNGQGAPSQYF.

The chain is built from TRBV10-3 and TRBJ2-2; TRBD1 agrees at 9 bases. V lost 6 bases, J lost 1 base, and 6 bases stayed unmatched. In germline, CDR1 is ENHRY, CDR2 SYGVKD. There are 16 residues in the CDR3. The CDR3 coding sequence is TGTGCCATCAGGATACAGGGGGCGCGGAACACCGGGGAGCTGTTTTTT. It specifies CAIRIQGARNTGELFF.

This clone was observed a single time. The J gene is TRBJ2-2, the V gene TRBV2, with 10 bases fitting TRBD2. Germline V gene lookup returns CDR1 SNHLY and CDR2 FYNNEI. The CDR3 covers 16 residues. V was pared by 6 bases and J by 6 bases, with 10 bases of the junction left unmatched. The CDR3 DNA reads TGTGCCAGCAGGGGACTAGCGACGAGTGTCGCCGGGGAGCTGTTTTTT. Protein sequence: CASRGLATSVAGELFF.

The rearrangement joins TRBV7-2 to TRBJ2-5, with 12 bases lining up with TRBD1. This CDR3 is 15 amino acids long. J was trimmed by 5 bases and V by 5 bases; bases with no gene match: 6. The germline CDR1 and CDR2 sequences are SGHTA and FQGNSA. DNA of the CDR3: TGTGCCAGCAGCCGGGACAGGGGGCGCTCGGAGACCCAGTACTTC. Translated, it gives CASSRDRGRSETQYF.

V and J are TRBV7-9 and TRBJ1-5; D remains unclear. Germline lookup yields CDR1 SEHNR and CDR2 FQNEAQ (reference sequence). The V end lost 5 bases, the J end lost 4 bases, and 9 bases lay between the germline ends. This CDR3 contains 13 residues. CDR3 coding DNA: TGTGCCAGCAGCCTCGACCCAAATCAGCCCCAGCATTTT. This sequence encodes CASSLDPNQPQHF.

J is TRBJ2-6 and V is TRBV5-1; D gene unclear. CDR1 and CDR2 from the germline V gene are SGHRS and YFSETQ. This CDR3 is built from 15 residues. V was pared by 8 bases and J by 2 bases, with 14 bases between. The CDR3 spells CASRPRLAGANVLTF. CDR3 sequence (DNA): TGCGCCAGTAGACCCCGATTGGCTGGGGCCAACGTCCTGACTTTC.

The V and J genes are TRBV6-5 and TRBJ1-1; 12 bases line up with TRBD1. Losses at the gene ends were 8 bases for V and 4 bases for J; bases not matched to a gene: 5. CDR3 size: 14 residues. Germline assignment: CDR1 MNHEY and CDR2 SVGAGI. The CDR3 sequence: CASGDRGQSTEAFF. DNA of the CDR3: TGTGCCAGCGGGGACAGGGGGCAAAGCACTGAAGCTTTCTTT.

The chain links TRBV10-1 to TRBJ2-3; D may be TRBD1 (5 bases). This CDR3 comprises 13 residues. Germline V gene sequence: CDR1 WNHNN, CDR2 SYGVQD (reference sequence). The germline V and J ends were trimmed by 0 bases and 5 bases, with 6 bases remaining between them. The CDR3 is CASSESQGDTQYF. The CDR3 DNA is TGCGCCAGCAGTGAGTCGCAGGGAGATACGCAGTATTTT.

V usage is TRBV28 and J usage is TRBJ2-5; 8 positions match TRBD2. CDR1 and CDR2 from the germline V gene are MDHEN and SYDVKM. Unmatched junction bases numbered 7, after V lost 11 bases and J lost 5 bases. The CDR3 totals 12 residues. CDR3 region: CASAGVGETQYF. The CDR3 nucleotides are TGTGCCTCAGCGGGAGTCGGGGAGACCCAGTACTTC. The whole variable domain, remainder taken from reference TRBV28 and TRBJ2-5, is DVKVTQSSRYLVKRTGEKVFLECVQDMDHENMFWYRQDPGLGLRLIYFSYDVKMKEKGDIPEGYSVSREKKERFSLILESASTNQTSMYLCASAGVGETQYFGPGTRLLVL.